These T cell receptor beta chains were read from a single sample in a study of blood T cell repertoires in COVID-19. Libraries were prepared by immunoSEQ multiplex PCR; TCRdb keeps only in-frame clonotypes and omits some of them. The repertoire holds about 240,000 clones, with 87% as singletons. What was sequenced was PBMCs or T cells enriched from blood (not recorded which). The receptor set was obtained from a young woman with acute COVID-19. Both conserved end residues are part of each CDR3. The D gene is left open where the match is weak. A clone size is listed for some rows: how often the clone was seen (once, few, many), or a class if it is expanded.

NA	NA	TRBJ2-1	TRBV5-6	CASSSTLSSYNEQFF	TGTGCCAGCAGCTCCACCCTATCCTCCTACAATGAGCAGTTCTTC
NA	NA	TRBJ1-2	TRBV27	CASSLGPDSYGYTF	TGTGCCAGCAGCTTGGGCCCAGATTCCTATGGCTACACCTTC
NA	NA	TRBJ1-1	TRBV12-3/TRBV12-4	CASTVPAGGAFF	TGTGCCAGCACCGTGCCCGCAGGAGGAGCTTTCTTT
NA	TRBD2	TRBJ2-1	TRBV9	CASSVGVGRGGRSYNEQFF	TGTGCCAGCAGCGTAGGAGTGGGACGGGGGGGCAGGTCCTACAATGAGCAGTTCTTC
NA	TRBD1	TRBJ1-5	TRBV11-2	CASSSYDSGTANQPQHF	TGTGCCAGCAGCTCGTACGATTCCGGGACAGCAAATCAGCCCCAGCATTTT
NA	NA	TRBJ1-3	TRBV7-8	CASSLRGSSGNTIYF	TGTGCCAGCAGCTTAAGGGGCAGCTCTGGAAACACCATATATTTT
NA	NA	TRBJ1-4	TRBV28	CASSLNEKLFF	TGTGCCAGCAGTCTTAATGAAAAACTGTTTTTT
NA	TRBD1	TRBJ1-6	TRBV5-1	CASSSTPGQGDSPLHF	TGCGCCAGCAGCTCAACTCCGGGACAGGGGGATTCACCCCTCCACTTT
NA	NA	TRBJ1-1	TRBV18	CASSPPGHRRGNTEAFF	TGTGCCAGCTCACCTCCCGGTCATCGAAGGGGGAACACTGAAGCTTTCTTT
NA	NA	TRBJ1-5	TRBV6-5	CASSYSLSNQPQHF	TGTGCCAGCAGTTACTCGTTAAGCAATCAGCCCCAGCATTTT
NA	NA	TRBJ1-2	TRBV5-6	CASNTLWDTSNYGYTF	TGTGCCAGCAACACACTTTGGGACACCTCTAACTATGGCTACACCTTC
NA	NA	TRBJ2-1	TRBV7-9	CASSPSELGEWEQFF	TGTGCCAGCAGCCCGTCTGAGCTAGGGGAATGGGAGCAGTTCTTC
NA	NA	TRBJ1-1	TRBV18	CASSPPGTGGTEAFF	TGTGCCAGCTCACCACCAGGTACGGGGGGGACTGAAGCTTTCTTT
NA	NA	TRBJ2-2	TRBV9	CASSVGQGGNTGELFF	TGTGCCAGCAGCGTAGGACAGGGAGGGAACACCGGGGAGCTGTTTTTT
once	NA	TRBJ1-1	TRBV7-2	CASNLRWGDTEAFF	TGTGCCAGCAACCTCAGGTGGGGCGACACTGAAGCTTTCTTT
NA	NA	TRBJ2-1	TRBV19	CASSATPSSYNEQFF	TGTGCCAGTAGTGCGACTCCGAGCTCCTACAATGAGCAGTTCTTC
NA	TRBD2	TRBJ2-1	TRBV3-1/TRBV3-2	CASSPTSGGVNEQFF	TGTGCCAGCAGCCCAACTAGCGGGGGGGTAAATGAGCAGTTCTTC
NA	TRBD2	TRBJ2-2	TRBV7-2	CASSLVGRVEAGGTGELFF	TGTGCCAGCAGCCTAGTCGGCAGGGTAGAAGCGGGGGGAACCGGGGAGCTGTTTTTT
few	TRBD1	TRBJ1-5	TRBV6-5	CASSYSAGGGQPQHF	TGTGCCAGCAGTTACTCAGCAGGGGGTGGTCAGCCCCAGCATTTT
NA	TRBD1	TRBJ1-4	TRBV2	CASSYQDRALFF	TGTGCCAGCAGCTACCAGGACAGGGCGCTGTTTTTT
NA	NA	TRBJ1-1	TRBV6-5	CASSIQGFSEAFF	TGTGCCAGCAGCATCCAGGGGTTCTCTGAAGCTTTCTTT
NA	NA	TRBJ1-1	TRBV18	CASSPRQNEAFF	TGTGCCAGCTCACCACGACAGAACGAAGCTTTCTTT
NA	TRBD2	TRBJ2-2	TRBV2	CASNSGGDTGELFF	TGTGCCAGTAATAGCGGGGGGGACACCGGGGAGCTGTTTTTT
NA	NA	TRBJ2-5	TRBV28	CASSQGVQGMGQETQYF	TGTGCCAGCAGTCAAGGCGTACAGGGAATGGGGCAAGAGACCCAGTACTTC
NA	TRBD2	TRBJ2-7	TRBV11-3	CASSSAGLPSYEQYF	TGTGCCAGCAGCTCGGCGGGACTACCATCTTACGAGCAGTACTTC
once	NA	TRBJ2-6	TRBV15	CATSRDLAPGANVLTF	TGTGCCACCAGCAGAGATTTGGCACCTGGGGCCAACGTCCTGACTTTC
NA	TRBD1	TRBJ1-2	TRBV24-1	CATSDPTGRDYTF	TGTGCCACCAGTGATCCGACAGGGCGGGACTACACCTTC
NA	TRBD2	TRBJ2-7	TRBV4-2	CASSQVTLGRGYEQYF	TGTGCCAGCAGCCAAGTTACGCTAGGGAGGGGCTACGAGCAGTACTTC
NA	NA	TRBJ2-5	TRBV5-8	CASSWGTKETQYF	TGTGCCAGCAGCTGGGGCACGAAAGAGACCCAGTACTTC
once	NA	TRBJ1-1	TRBV7-2	CASSLAWGAGTEAFF	TGTGCCAGCAGCTTAGCGTGGGGAGCGGGCACTGAAGCTTTCTTT
NA	TRBD1	TRBJ2-7	TRBV30	CAWSPDRGHYEQYF	TGTGCCTGGAGCCCGGACAGGGGCCACTACGAGCAGTACTTC
NA	NA	TRBJ1-6	TRBV7-8	CASSLMEVGDSPLHF	TGTGCCAGCAGCTTAATGGAGGTTGGGGATTCACCCCTCCACTTT
NA	TRBD1	TRBJ1-6	TRBV6-6	CASSPVGQGRKYNSPLHF	TGTGCCAGCAGTCCTGTTGGACAGGGAAGGAAATATAATTCACCCCTCCACTTT
NA	NA	TRBJ1-2	TRBV19	CASSQSAVRGYTF	TGTGCCAGTAGTCAGTCTGCAGTGAGGGGCTACACCTTC
NA	TRBD1	TRBJ2-1	TRBV5-1	CATRLGQDNEQFF	TGCGCCACCAGGTTAGGACAGGACAATGAGCAGTTCTTC
once	NA	TRBJ2-7	TRBV5-1	CASSLVGEEYEQYF	TGCGCCAGCAGCTTGGTGGGGGAGGAATACGAGCAGTACTTC
NA	NA	TRBJ1-1	TRBV5-1	CASSIQDTTEAFF	TGCGCCAGCAGCATACAGGATACCACTGAAGCTTTCTTT
NA	NA	TRBJ1-6	TRBV7-2	CASTATGNSPLHF	TGTGCCAGCACCGCGACGGGGAATTCACCCCTCCACTTT
once	NA	TRBJ1-1	TRBV7-9	CASSSQGVSGFTEAFF	TGTGCCAGCAGCTCTCAGGGCGTTTCAGGGTTCACTGAAGCTTTCTTT
once	NA	TRBJ1-4	TRBV13	CASSLAAGGHIKLFF	TGTGCCAGCAGCTTAGCAGCGGGGGGACATATTAAACTGTTTTTT
NA	TRBD1	TRBJ2-7	TRBV30	CAWSDGTGILEQYF	TGTGCCTGGAGTGACGGGACAGGGATCCTCGAGCAGTACTTC
few	NA	TRBJ1-6	TRBV6-5	CASSRTRPYNSPLHF	TGTGCCAGCAGCCGGACTCGGCCCTATAATTCACCCCTCCACTTT
NA	NA	TRBJ1-2	TRBV29-1	CSAGEGGSHTNYGYTF	TGCAGCGCTGGGGAAGGCGGGAGCCACACTAACTATGGCTACACCTTC
NA	NA	TRBJ1-2	TRBV7-9	CASSLGQESGIYGYTF	TGTGCCAGCAGCTTAGGACAGGAAAGCGGAATCTATGGCTACACCTTC
NA	NA	TRBJ2-5	TRBV6-5	CASRPFGETQYF	TGTGCCAGCCGCCCGTTCGGAGAGACCCAGTACTTC